The 22 T cell receptor beta chains reported below all come from one sample, sequenced in a study of T cells after yellow fever vaccination. TCRdb ran MiXCR on the 5' RACE reads and lists one entry per CDR3 protein. Of 600,000 to 750,000 distinct CDR3 sequences in the sample, 9% to 15% were seen once. The sample was PBMCs, taken on the day of the yellow fever booster vaccination. All receptors derive from a man aged 30 to 39 who received the YFV17D yellow fever vaccine.

In its sample, this clonotype was seen a few times. The chain recombines TRBV4-3 with TRBJ2-5; 7 positions agree with TRBD2. The CDR3 is 15 residues long. The germline V gene has CDR1 LGHNA and CDR2 YSLEER. V gave up 0 bases and J gave up 5 bases; unmatched junction bases: 6. The CDR3 spells CASSQDRGSGETQYF. The CDR3 coding sequence is TGCGCCAGCAGCCAAGATCGCGGGAGCGGGGAGACCCAGTACTTC.

This clonotype was detected only a few times. The rearrangement uses TRBV6-5 and TRBJ2-1; 8 bases line up with TRBD1. The CDR3 spans 15 residues. Germline V CDR1 and CDR2: MNHEY, SVGAGI. The trim removed 5 bases at V and 4 bases at J, leaving 7 bases unmatched. The CDR3 spells CASSTRQGPYNEQFF. DNA for the CDR3: TGTGCCAGCAGTACTCGACAGGGGCCTTACAATGAGCAGTTCTTC.

This rearrangement joins TRBV20-1 to TRBJ2-3; D not resolved. Germline CDR1 is DFQATT and CDR2 is SNEGSKA (reference sequence). The CDR3 covers 11 residues. Trimming removed 4 bases at V and 2 bases at J, with 4 bases between. CDR3 amino acids: CSATDTDTQYF. CDR3 sequence (DNA): TGCAGTGCTACCGACACAGATACGCAGTATTTT.

Only a few counts were recorded for this clonotype. J is TRBJ2-7 and V is TRBV6-2 or TRBV6-3; D call uncertain. V was shortened by 0 bases and J by 3 bases, with 6 bases between the two germline ends. CDR1 is MNHEY, CDR2 SVGEGT, per germline. This CDR3 is 13 amino acids long. The CDR3 nucleotides read TGTGCCAGCAGTTACTCGTCGGTCTACGAGCAGTACTTC. Translation gives CASSYSSVYEQYF.

This clonotype was detected ten times or more. The J gene is TRBJ2-6, the V gene TRBV6-1; tentatively, D is TRBD2 (5 bases). This CDR3 spans 13 amino acids. Trimming took 10 bases from V and 2 from J, leaving 9 bases between them. Germline V lookup: CDR1 MNHNS, CDR2 SASEGT. The CDR3 protein is CAIMRAGANVLTF. The DNA of the CDR3 is TGTGCCATCATGAGGGCTGGGGCCAACGTCCTGACTTTC.

This clonotype was seen a few times. The V call is TRBV20-1, the J call TRBJ1-6; the D is unclear. The CDR3 totals 14 residues. Deletions cut 0 bases from V and 6 bases from J, with 9 bases between. The germline CDR1 and CDR2 sequences are DFQATT and SNEGSKA (reference sequence). CDR3 protein: CSARDRALNSPLHF. The DNA for the CDR3 is TGCAGTGCTAGAGATCGGGCTCTTAATTCACCCCTCCACTTT.

The DNA for the CDR3 is TGTGCCAGCAGCTTCTGGGACAGGGGGCGCAGCAATCAGCCCCAGCATTTT. It yields the protein CASSFWDRGRSNQPQHF. This chain connects TRBV7-2 to TRBJ1-5; 12 bases match TRBD1. Germline CDR1 is SGHTA and CDR2 is FQGNSA. The trim removed 3 bases at V and 1 base at J, leaving 4 bases unmatched. CDR3 length equals 17 residues.

J is TRBJ2-1 and V is TRBV5-1; 10 bases align to TRBD2. Per the germline V gene, CDR1 is SGHRS and CDR2 is YFSETQ. V trimming: 0 bases; J trimming: 8 bases; junction bases outside the gene matches: 8. This CDR3 has 16 residues. CDR3 in amino acids: CASSLDPSGSLYEQFF. In nucleotides, the CDR3 is TGCGCCAGCAGCTTGGATCCTAGCGGGAGTCTCTATGAGCAGTTCTTC.

This clonotype was recorded a few times. This sequence joins TRBV2 and TRBJ2-5, with D uncertain. The CDR3 consists of 13 residues. The germline V and J ends were trimmed by 6 bases and 4 bases, with 12 bases remaining between them. Germline V gene sequence: CDR1 SNHLY, CDR2 FYNNEI. The CDR3: CASRQEVRETQYF. CDR3 nucleotide sequence: TGTGCCAGCAGGCAGGAAGTAAGAGAGACCCAGTACTTC.

This clonotype was found a few times. The chain combines TRBV6-5 with TRBJ2-2, with D tentatively TRBD1 (6 bases). The germline gives CDR1 MNHEY, CDR2 SVGAGI. With 0 bases removed from V and 6 bases from J, the gap between germline ends came to 11 bases. The CDR3 is 15 residues long. Written as DNA, the CDR3 is TGTGCCAGCAGTTACTCACAGGGTGCAGCCGGGGAGCTGTTTTTT. As protein: CASSYSQGAAGELFF.

This clonotype was recorded a few times. This chain links TRBV20-1 with TRBJ2-1; D could derive from TRBD1 or TRBD2 (5 bases each). CDR1 and CDR2 from the germline V gene are DFQATT and SNEGSKA (reference sequence). This CDR3 is 12 amino acids long. V shed 5 bases and J shed 8 bases, with 13 bases lying between them. The CDR3 loop reads CSASGHGHEQFF. The CDR3 nucleotides are TGCAGTGCTTCGGGGCATGGTCATGAGCAGTTCTTC.

A word on this clonotype: Given a much more abundant clone one base away, this may be a read error. The rearrangement uses TRBV29-1 and TRBJ2-5; 9 bases line up with TRBD1. CDR3 size: 17 residues. The germline gives CDR1 SQVTM, CDR2 ANQGSEA. The ends lost 7 bases at V and 1 base at J; junction bases unmatched: 16. The CDR3 DNA reads TGCAGCGCCCCTGGAACAACAGCGGGACAGGGCCAAGAGACCCAGTACTTC. It translates to CSAPGTTAGQGQETQYF.

This clonotype was detected only a few times. The V and J genes are TRBV5-5 and TRBJ2-4; D is possibly TRBD2 (6 bases). V lost 0 bases, J lost 10 bases, and 8 bases lay in between. This CDR3 is 12 amino acids long. Germline V CDR1 and CDR2: SGHKS, YYEKEE (reference sequence). CDR3 loop: CASSLGRGIQYF. The CDR3 nucleotides read TGTGCCAGCAGCTTGGGTCGGGGGATTCAGTACTTC.

The chain has TRBV20-1 and TRBJ2-3; D uncertain. With 6 bases removed from V and 2 bases from J, the gap between germline ends came to 18 bases. This CDR3 is built from 15 residues. Germline CDR1 is DFQATT and CDR2 is SNEGSKA (reference sequence). Here the CDR3 reads CSAQDGLSSTDTQYF. In nucleotides, the CDR3 is TGCAGTGCCCAGGACGGGTTGTCCTCCACAGATACGCAGTATTTT.

This clonotype has just a few counts. The V and J genes are TRBV24-1 and TRBJ2-2; 7 bases align to TRBD2. CDR3 length: 15 residues. The V gene end was trimmed by 6 bases and the J gene end by 4 bases; junction bases not matched to a gene: 7. In germline, CDR1 is KGHDR, CDR2 SFDVKD. This chain's CDR3 is CATSRAGTGTGELFF. The CDR3 DNA reads TGTGCCACCAGTCGAGCGGGAACGGGCACCGGGGAGCTGTTTTTT.

J is TRBJ2-1 and V is TRBV20-1; D is ambiguous. CDR1 is DFQATT and CDR2 is SNEGSKA in the germline V gene (reference sequence). This CDR3 has 13 residues. CDR3 in DNA: TGCAGCCCCCACAAGGATTCCTACAATGAGCAGTTCTTC. Translated, it gives CSPHKDSYNEQFF.

This clonotype has a handful of counts. The gene calls are TRBV19 and TRBJ2-1; TRBD2 matches at 9 bases. Looked up from germline, CDR1 is LNHDA and CDR2 is SQIVND (reference sequence). The CDR3 spans 15 residues. V lost 5 bases, J lost 7 bases, and 9 bases stayed unmatched. The CDR3 spells CASSDLAGRRNEQFF. The CDR3 DNA is TGTGCCAGTAGTGACCTAGCGGGAAGGAGAAATGAGCAGTTCTTC. Drawing the rest from reference TRBV19 and TRBJ2-1, the complete variable domain is DGGITQSPKYLFRKEGQNVTLSCEQNLNHDAMYWYRQDPGQGLRLIYYSQIVNDFQKGDIAEGYSVSREKKESFPLTVTSAQKNPTAFYLCASSDLAGRRNEQFFGPGTRLTVL.

This clonotype was counted between two and nine times. The chain is built from TRBV20-1 and TRBJ2-7, with D maybe TRBD2 (7 bases). Germline V CDR1 and CDR2: DFQATT, SNEGSKA (reference sequence). The CDR3 is 15 amino acids. Trimming shortened V by 0 bases and J by 4 bases, and 16 bases separated the two germline ends. The CDR3 DNA follows: TGCAGTGCTAGAGATTTCGGGGGGCTTCAGTACGAGCAGTACTTC. Translated, it gives CSARDFGGLQYEQYF.

The chain's CDR3 is CASSSGTGGVGVGEQYF. The CDR3 DNA reads as TGTGCCAGCAGCAGCGGGACAGGGGGAGTGGGAGTGGGTGAGCAGTACTTC. This chain uses TRBV7-6 with TRBJ2-7; TRBD1 matches at 11 bases. Trimming cost V 5 bases and J 7 bases; bases outside gene matches: 16. Per the germline V gene, CDR1 is SGHVS and CDR2 is FNYEAQ. The CDR3 has 17 amino acids.

The chain combines TRBV3-1 with TRBJ1-1; D is ambiguous. The germline V and J ends were trimmed by 4 bases and 1 base, with 7 bases remaining between them. The CDR3 is 13 amino acids. Germline lookup yields CDR1 LGHDT and CDR2 YNNKEL (reference sequence). The CDR3 nucleotides are TGTGCCAGCAGCCCGGTCCCGAACACTGAAGCTTTCTTT. It yields the protein CASSPVPNTEAFF.

This clonotype was picked up one time. V and J are TRBV19 and TRBJ2-7; the D is unclear. The germline V gene has CDR1 LNHDA and CDR2 SQIVND (reference sequence). This CDR3 region has 15 residues. V was pared by 1 base and J by 6 bases, with 16 bases between. The CDR3 nucleotides are TGTGCCAGTAGTATAGTTCCCTCCAGGTCGGGCGAGCAGTACTTC. It codes for CASSIVPSRSGEQYF.

The chain uses TRBV9 and TRBJ2-2; D is unresolved. The germline V and J ends were trimmed by 8 bases and 1 base, with 12 bases remaining between them. Germline-derived CDR1 and CDR2 are SGDLS and YYNGEE. There are 14 residues in the CDR3. CDR3 nucleotide sequence: TGTGCCAGTCAGATTGGGTTGAACACCGGGGAGCTGTTTTTT. As protein: CASQIGLNTGELFF.